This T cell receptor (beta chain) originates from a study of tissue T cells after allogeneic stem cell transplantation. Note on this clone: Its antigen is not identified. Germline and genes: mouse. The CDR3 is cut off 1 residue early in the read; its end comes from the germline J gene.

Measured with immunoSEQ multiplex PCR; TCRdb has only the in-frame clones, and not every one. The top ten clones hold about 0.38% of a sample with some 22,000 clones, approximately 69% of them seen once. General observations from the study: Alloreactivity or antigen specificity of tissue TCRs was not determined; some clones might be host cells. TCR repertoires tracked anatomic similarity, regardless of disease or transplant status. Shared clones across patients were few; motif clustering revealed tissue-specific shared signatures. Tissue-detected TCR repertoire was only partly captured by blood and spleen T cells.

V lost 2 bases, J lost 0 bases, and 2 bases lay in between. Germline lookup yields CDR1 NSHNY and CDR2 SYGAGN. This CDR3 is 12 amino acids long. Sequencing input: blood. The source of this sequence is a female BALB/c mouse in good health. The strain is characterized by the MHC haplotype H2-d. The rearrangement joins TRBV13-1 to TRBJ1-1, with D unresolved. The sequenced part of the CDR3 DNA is TGTGCCAGCAGTGAACAGAACACAGAAGTCTTC. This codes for CASSEQNTEVF. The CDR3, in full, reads CASSEQNTEVFF.